In this sample, the clone carrying this T cell receptor (beta chain) turned up a few times. This may come from a read error, since a much larger clone is one base off. Distinct nucleotide sequences in the sample also encode this CDR3. This record belongs to a study of blood T cell repertoires in COVID-19. V trimming: 5 bases; J trimming: 2 bases; junction bases outside the gene matches: 2. In germline, CDR1 is SGHVS, CDR2 FQNEAQ. This CDR3 has 14 residues. Cohorts were based on clinical histories the participants reported. The assay was immunoSEQ multiplex PCR, and TCRdb's table has in-frame clones only and misses some. Among 260,000 or so clones, roughly four fifths were seen once, and the ten largest hold approximately 4%.

Material for sequencing was PBMCs or T cells enriched from blood (not recorded which). The chain uses TRBV7-8 and TRBJ1-3; 8 nucleotides align to TRBD1. The TCR comes from a woman aged 40 to 50 who had been exposed to COVID-19. CDR3 bases: TGTGCCAGCAGCCTACAGGGGGCTGGAAACACCATATATTTT. Encoded protein: CASSLQGAGNTIYF.